This TCR beta chain comes out of a study of blood T cell repertoires in COVID-19. Whole-study context: Material from acute and convalescent COVID-19 was sourced from the United States, Italy and Spain. T cells, B-cell-depleted T cells, or PBMCs supplied cDNA or gDNA.

In germline, CDR1 is LGHNA, CDR2 YNFKEQ. V was cut by 2 bases and J by 8 bases, with 16 bases left in between. The CDR3 is 15 amino acids. Source study methods: Counts of nucleated cells, estimated from reference gene primer amplification, were obtained. The method was immunoSEQ multiplex PCR; TCRdb's version includes in-frame clones alone and lacks a portion of them. V and J calls and clone size are as listed in that table; D and trimming were resolved from the DNA. The profile shows about 32,000 clones, 70% to 90% of them singletons. This clone was recorded only once. The TCR was taken from a woman in her 70s with active COVID-19. The sequenced sample was peripheral blood. This chain joins TRBV4-2 and TRBJ2-4; a weak D match, TRBD2 (6 bases). The DNA of the CDR3 is TGTGCCAGCAGCCAAAACTACGGGGGAGGTGACATTCAGTACTTC. Its translation: CASSQNYGGGDIQYF.